Each of the 27 T cell receptor beta chains below was sequenced from the same sample in a study of T-cell reconstitution after alpha-beta-depleted transplantation in children. Researchers prepared the TCRbeta library using unique molecular identifiers, the study reports. From the PCR reads, TCRdb called clonotypes with MiXCR, one entry per CDR3 protein. Among 300,000 to 400,000 distinct CDR3 sequences listed, roughly 21% were seen once. The sample consisted of PBMCs, mostly from graft donor cells, taken 180 days after TCRalphabeta/CD19-depleted stem cell transplant. The receptors here all came from a male patient younger than 18 who had a stem cell transplant for acute lymphoblastic leukemia, so the T cells may come from the graft donor.

In this sample, this clonotype turned up a few times. The chain is built from TRBV20-1 and TRBJ2-1; D remains unclear. Germline assignment: CDR1 DFQATT and CDR2 SNEGSKA (reference sequence). With 3 bases removed from V and 4 bases from J, the gap between germline ends came to 19 bases. CDR3 length: 16 amino acids. CDR3 sequence reads: CSARGYGAQRYNEQFF. The CDR3 DNA reads as TGCAGTGCTAGGGGGTACGGAGCCCAACGTTACAATGAGCAGTTCTTC.

The V call is TRBV14, the J call TRBJ2-1; 10 bases are shared with TRBD2. Germline loops: CDR1 SGHDN, CDR2 FVKESK. J was trimmed by 5 bases and V by 2 bases; bases with no gene match: 9. This CDR3 has 17 residues. Here the CDR3 DNA reads TGTGCCAGCAGCCAACCCCCTGGACTAGCGGCCAACAATGAGCAGTTCTTC. Amino acids: CASSQPPGLAANNEQFF.

The genes are TRBV29-1 and TRBJ2-4, with 11 bases identical to TRBD1. V dropped 0 bases and J dropped 7; count of bases not matched to a gene: 5. The CDR3 totals 15 residues. Germline assignment: CDR1 SQVTM and CDR2 ANQGSEA. In DNA form, the CDR3 reads TGCAGCGTTGAAGACCAGGACAGGGGGCGCAACATTCAGTACTTC. Protein: CSVEDQDRGRNIQYF.

This clonotype was seen a few times. The gene calls are TRBV5-1 and TRBJ1-5, with 10 bases matching TRBD1. The CDR3 consists of 18 residues. After removal of 4 bases from V and 1 base from J, the junction contained 11 bases not matched to a gene. CDR1 SGHRS and CDR2 YFSETQ come from the germline V gene. The CDR3 protein is CASSGGTGVRTSNQPQHF. The DNA of the CDR3 is TGCGCCAGCAGCGGCGGGACAGGGGTCCGGACAAGCAATCAGCCCCAGCATTTT.

This clonotype was observed a few times. The gene calls are TRBV18 and TRBJ2-7; a weak D match, TRBD2 (5 bases). This CDR3 spans 13 amino acids. V lost 2 bases and J lost 6, with 11 bases in between. The V gene's germline CDR1 is KGHSH and CDR2 LQKENI. In DNA, the CDR3 is TGTGCCAGCTCACCAGTCGGACGGGGCGAGCAGTACTTC. Translated: CASSPVGRGEQYF. The entire variable domain, with the rest obtained from reference TRBV18 and TRBJ2-7, is as follows: NAGVMQNPRHLVRRRGQEARLRCSPMKGHSHVYWYRQLPEEGLKFMVYLQKENIIDESGMPKERFSAEFPKEGPSILRIQQVVRGDSAAYFCASSPVGRGEQYFGPGTRLTVT.

This clonotype was picked up a small number of times. The chain joins TRBV5-8 to TRBJ2-3, with a tentative D call TRBD2 (6 bases). Deletions cut 3 bases from V and 13 bases from J, with 21 bases between. The CDR3 covers 14 residues. The germline CDR1 and CDR2 sequences are SGHTS and YDEGEE. The CDR3 loop is CASSSGLRFNSEYF. In nucleotides, the CDR3 is TGTGCCAGCAGCTCGGGACTGCGTTTCAATTCGGAGTATTTT.

This clonotype occurred a few times. The rearrangement uses TRBV29-1 and TRBJ2-7; the match to TRBD1 covers 9 bases. The CDR3 has 15 residues. Germline V CDR1 and CDR2: SQVTM, ANQGSEA. V trimming: 6 bases; J trimming: 3 bases; junction bases outside the gene matches: 12. The CDR3 is CSVARTGDKGYEQYF. CDR3 DNA sequence: TGCAGCGTGGCACGGACAGGGGACAAGGGCTACGAGCAGTACTTC.

This clonotype was seen a handful of times. The rearrangement links TRBV10-1 to TRBJ2-3, with 8 bases lining up with TRBD2. With V trimmed by 8 bases and J by 8 bases, 9 bases remained unmatched. The germline V gene has CDR1 WNHNN and CDR2 SYGVQD (reference sequence). CDR3 length: 13 residues. The CDR3, as DNA: TGCGCCAGCGCGGTTGTAGCGGGAAGTACGCAGTATTTT. Its protein is CASAVVAGSTQYF.

A few counts support this clonotype. Here the CDR3 reads CASSSHRGYEQYF. CDR3 nucleotide sequence: TGTGCCAGCAGCTCCCACAGAGGCTACGAGCAGTACTTC. This chain uses TRBV5-5 with TRBJ2-7; no reliable D call. Trimming cost V 3 bases and J 3 bases, with 10 bases left between them. CDR3 length: 13 amino acids. Germline V gene sequence: CDR1 SGHKS, CDR2 YYEKEE (reference sequence).

The rearrangement links TRBV11-3 to TRBJ2-7; tentative D call: TRBD2 (6 bases). V lost 5 bases to trimming and J lost 0 bases, with 11 bases between them. Looked up from germline, CDR1 is SGHNT and CDR2 is YENEEA. The CDR3 loop spans 14 amino acids. CDR3 in amino acids: CASSVSGDSYEQYF. CDR3 nucleotide sequence: TGTGCCAGCAGCGTTAGCGGAGACTCCTACGAGCAGTACTTC.

The CDR3, as DNA: TGTGCCAGCACTTTCCTAAGCGGAGGCCCCTACGAGCAGTACTTC. This codes for CASTFLSGGPYEQYF. The V gene is TRBV6-2 or TRBV6-3, the J gene TRBJ2-7, with a tentative D call TRBD2 (5 bases). V was pared by 7 bases and J by 2 bases, with 18 bases between. Per the germline V gene, CDR1 is MNHEY and CDR2 is SVGEGT. The CDR3 spans 15 residues.

This clonotype appeared once. The chain carries TRBV25-1 and TRBJ2-7, with 7 nucleotides matching TRBD2. Trimming cost V 1 base and J 3 bases; bases outside gene matches: 9. The CDR3 sequence is 16 residues long. CDR1 is MGHDK and CDR2 is SYGVNS in the germline V gene. CDR3 amino acids: CASSEFPSGKGYEQYF. The CDR3 bases are TGTGCCAGCAGTGAATTCCCCAGCGGGAAGGGCTACGAGCAGTACTTC.

This clonotype showed up just a few times. The rearrangement joins TRBV11-1 to TRBJ2-6; either TRBD1 or TRBD2 may supply D (5 bases each). CDR1 and CDR2 from the germline V gene are SGHAT and FQDESV (reference sequence). V lost 2 bases, J lost 0 bases, and 14 bases lay in between. The CDR3 totals 18 residues. The DNA of the CDR3 is TGTGCCAGCAGCTTAACCTCGGGACGGACCTCTGGGGCCAACGTCCTGACTTTC. Protein product: CASSLTSGRTSGANVLTF. Drawing the rest from reference TRBV11-1 and TRBJ2-6, the complete variable domain is EAEVAQSPRYKITEKSQAVAFWCDPISGHATLYWYRQILGQGPELLVQFQDESVVDDSQLPKDRFSAERLKGVDSTLKIQPAELGDSAMYLCASSLTSGRTSGANVLTFGAGSRLTVL.

V usage is TRBV6-1 and J usage is TRBJ2-2, with unresolved D. The V end was cut by 7 bases, the J end by 0 bases, with 12 bases between. The germline CDR1 and CDR2 sequences are MNHNS and SASEGT. The CDR3 sequence is 15 residues long. CDR3 region: CASTRRPPNTGELFF. DNA of the CDR3: TGTGCCAGCACCCGACGGCCTCCGAACACCGGGGAGCTGTTTTTT.

This sequence joins TRBV18 and TRBJ2-7, with 7 positions matching TRBD1. Germline V gene lookup returns CDR1 KGHSH and CDR2 LQKENI. The ends lost 3 bases at V and 3 bases at J; junction bases unmatched: 14. CDR3 length equals 17 residues. The CDR3 region is CASSPHVVFQGVYEQYF. In DNA, the CDR3 is TGTGCCAGCTCACCCCACGTTGTGTTCCAGGGGGTCTACGAGCAGTACTTC.

This clonotype occurred a few times. The genes are TRBV20-1 and TRBJ2-2; 8 bases fit TRBD2. This CDR3 is built from 14 residues. The V segment lost 6 bases and the J segment 0 bases; nucleotides outside the gene matches: 3. Germline V CDR1 and CDR2: DFQATT, SNEGSKA (reference sequence). CDR3 in amino acids: CSASAGANTGELFF. CDR3 sequence (DNA): TGCAGTGCGTCAGCGGGGGCGAACACCGGGGAGCTGTTTTTT.

J is TRBJ2-7 and V is TRBV20-1, with D perhaps matching TRBD1 or TRBD2 (5 bases each). The CDR3 runs 9 residues. Trimming shortened V by 5 bases and J by 7 bases, and 6 bases separated the two germline ends. Germline V gene lookup returns CDR1 DFQATT and CDR2 SNEGSKA (reference sequence). The CDR3 sequence is CSAGGEQYF. The CDR3 coding sequence is TGCAGTGCTGGGGGAGAGCAGTACTTC.

This chain connects TRBV7-9 to TRBJ2-2; 7 positions match TRBD2. Trimming cost V 1 base and J 6 bases; bases outside gene matches: 11. This CDR3 comprises 17 residues. CDR1 SEHNR and CDR2 FQNEAQ come from the germline V gene (reference sequence). The CDR3 sequence: CASSLVGGSGIAGELFF. The CDR3 nucleotides read TGTGCCAGCAGCTTAGTAGGCGGGAGTGGAATCGCCGGGGAGCTGTTTTTT.

This chain uses TRBV12-3 or TRBV12-4 with TRBJ2-7, with D possibly TRBD2 on 6 matching bases. The CDR3 totals 12 residues. The ends were cut back, 5 bases at V and 6 bases at J, with 11 bases in the middle. CDR3 DNA sequence: TGTGCCAGCAGTGACCAGGAGGGCGAGCAGTACTTC. Translation gives CASSDQEGEQYF.

The chain carries TRBV7-9 and TRBJ1-1; possible D gene TRBD1, 5 bases. The CDR3 has 14 amino acids. Germline lookup yields CDR1 SEHNR and CDR2 FQNEAQ (reference sequence). Trimming shortened V by 1 base and J by 6 bases, and 12 bases separated the two germline ends. DNA for the CDR3: TGTGCCAGCAGCTTAGTTTTGGGGGTGGCTGAAGCTTTCTTT. Amino acid sequence: CASSLVLGVAEAFF. The variable domain in full, with the rest retrieved from reference TRBV7-9 and TRBJ1-1, is DTGVSQNPRHKITKRGQNVTFRCDPISEHNRLYWYRQTLGQGPEFLTYFQNEAQLEKSRLLSDRFSAERPKGSFSTLEIQRTEQGDSAMYLCASSLVLGVAEAFFGQGTRLTVV.

V is TRBV25-1 and J is TRBJ1-1; 9 bases match TRBD1. The germline CDR1 and CDR2 sequences are MGHDK and SYGVNS. The CDR3 sequence is 14 residues long. Trimming at V came to 2 bases and at J to 4 bases, leaving 2 bases not matched to a gene. The CDR3 region has the DNA TGTGCCAGCAGTGAAGGACAGGGGAGCACTGAAGCTTTCTTT. It is translated as CASSEGQGSTEAFF.

This clonotype came up a few times. The chain is built from TRBV27 and TRBJ2-6; 7 nucleotides line up with TRBD1. Germline lookup yields CDR1 MNHEY and CDR2 SMNVEV (reference sequence). V shed 6 bases, J shed 0 bases, and the junction held 11 bases outside the gene matches. The CDR3 totals 18 residues. The DNA for the CDR3 is TGTGCCAGCAGCCTATACGGGACAGCTAGCTCTGGGGCCAACGTCCTGACTTTC. Its protein is CASSLYGTASSGANVLTF.

The chain combines TRBV29-1 with TRBJ2-5; D is undetermined. The CDR3 contains 14 residues. Germline-derived CDR1 and CDR2 are SQVTM and ANQGSEA. Trimming cost V 3 bases and J 5 bases, with 16 bases left between them. This CDR3 is CSVDLGFLSETQYF. CDR3 coding DNA: TGCAGCGTTGACCTGGGATTCTTGTCGGAGACCCAGTACTTC.

This sequence joins TRBV6-2 or TRBV6-3 and TRBJ2-5, with a possible D match to TRBD1 (11 bases). The germline V gene has CDR1 MNHEY and CDR2 SVGEGT. V was clipped by 0 bases and J by 7 bases, with 30 bases between them. This CDR3 is 20 amino acids long. In nucleotides, the CDR3 is TGTGCCAGCAGTTACTCCGGGACAGGGGGAGCTAGCGGGAGAGTTGGGACCCAGTACTTC. The encoded protein is CASSYSGTGGASGRVGTQYF.

The gene calls are TRBV5-4 and TRBJ2-2, with TRBD2 as a possible D gene (5 bases). Per germline, CDR1 SGHNT and CDR2 YYREEE (reference sequence). The CDR3 loop spans 14 amino acids. Trimming pared 5 bases from V and 4 bases from J, leaving 12 bases between. This CDR3 is CASRFLGGTGELFF. CDR3 DNA: TGTGCCAGCAGGTTCCTCGGAGGCACCGGGGAGCTGTTTTTT.

The table lists this clonotype with a count of one. The rearrangement links TRBV27 to TRBJ2-7, with TRBD2 matching over 7 bases. Germline V CDR1 and CDR2: MNHEY, SMNVEV (reference sequence). The CDR3 has 14 amino acids. The V and J ends lost 5 bases and 7 bases, in that order; junction bases with no gene match: 11. CDR3 sequence: CASSALAPTGEQYF. The CDR3 DNA follows: TGTGCCAGCAGTGCACTAGCGCCGACGGGAGAGCAGTACTTC.

This clonotype was found a few times. V and J are TRBV27 and TRBJ2-1; tentatively, D is TRBD1 (7 bases). V dropped 0 bases and J dropped 4 bases, with 13 bases sitting between them. Germline values: CDR1 MNHEY, CDR2 SMNVEV (reference sequence). The CDR3 length is 16 residues. The CDR3 region is CASSLSDREVYNEQFF. The CDR3 DNA is TGTGCCAGCAGTTTATCTGACAGGGAGGTTTACAATGAGCAGTTCTTC.